Listed below are T cell receptor beta chains from one sample, sequenced in a study of beta chain features in type 1 diabetes. Repertoires were generated with immunoSEQ multiplex PCR, while TCRdb's copy carries only in-frame clones and drops some. Among around 200,000 clones listed, approximately 13% were seen once. The sequenced material came from central memory CD4+ T cells from blood. These receptors were taken from a woman aged 18 to 35 in good health. Each CDR3 is given with its conserved first and last residue. The D gene is left open where the match is weak. Clone size, where shown, is once, few, many, or a class for clones that have expanded.

clone size	D gene	V gene	J gene	CDR3 protein	CDR3 DNA
few	TRBD2	TRBV15	TRBJ2-1	CATSRDWWEGPYNEQFF	TGTGCCACCAGCAGAGATTGGTGGGAGGGCCCCTACAATGAGCAGTTCTTC
few	NA	TRBV28	TRBJ1-2	CASSLRRDYGYTF	TGTGCCAGCAGTTTAAGGAGGGACTATGGCTACACCTTC
NA	NA	TRBV5-4	TRBJ1-1	CASSSNAENTEAFF	TGTGCCAGCAGCTCCAATGCGGAAAACACTGAAGCTTTCTTT
NA	NA	TRBV27	TRBJ2-1	CASRIRQTGYHEQFF	TGTGCCAGCAGAATACGTCAAACAGGGTACCATGAGCAGTTCTTC
NA	NA	TRBV18	TRBJ1-1	CASSPGRVPEAFF	TGTGCCAGCTCACCGGGCAGGGTGCCTGAAGCTTTCTTT
NA	NA	TRBV19	TRBJ1-1	CASSSETGLTEAFF	TGTGCCAGTAGTTCAGAGACAGGTCTCACTGAAGCTTTCTTT
NA	NA	TRBV20-1	TRBJ2-1	CSARGSGLSFF	TGCAGTGCTAGAGGTAGCGGTCTGTCATTCTTC
NA	TRBD2	TRBV5-1	TRBJ2-2	CASSLGLAGFGGELFF	TGCGCCAGCAGCTTGGGACTAGCGGGATTTGGCGGGGAGCTGTTTTTT
few	TRBD1	TRBV7-2	TRBJ1-2	CASSSVFEGANGYTF	TGTGCCAGCAGCTCAGTCTTTGAGGGGGCTAATGGCTACACCTTC
few	NA	TRBV11-2	TRBJ1-1	CASSRTATEAFF	TGTGCCAGCAGCCGGACAGCCACTGAAGCTTTCTTT
few	NA	TRBV30	TRBJ2-1	CAWSIHVRHNEQFF	TGTGCCTGGAGTATACATGTCAGGCACAATGAGCAGTTCTTC
few	NA	TRBV10-3	TRBJ2-6	CAIRPASFTGANVLTF	TGTGCCATCAGGCCGGCTAGCTTCACCGGGGCCAACGTCCTGACTTTC
few	TRBD1	TRBV2	TRBJ1-1	CASSGQGSGEAFF	TGTGCCAGCAGTGGACAGGGGAGCGGTGAAGCTTTCTTT
NA	TRBD2	TRBV7-2	TRBJ2-1	CASSSSGLSYNEQFF	TGTGCCAGCAGCTCTAGCGGTTTGTCTTACAATGAGCAGTTCTTC
few	NA	TRBV5-1	TRBJ2-3	CASRITDTQYF	TGCGCCAGTAGAATCACAGATACGCAGTATTTT
few	TRBD2	TRBV5-1	TRBJ2-3	CASCRLAGGSDTQYF	TGCGCCAGCTGCCGACTAGCGGGAGGGTCAGATACGCAGTATTTT
NA	TRBD1	TRBV18	TRBJ1-5	CASSWTGANNQPQHF	TGTGCCAGCTCATGGACAGGGGCCAATAATCAGCCCCAGCATTTT
NA	TRBD1	TRBV7-9	TRBJ2-2	CASSLQGAAATGELFF	TGTGCCAGCAGCTTACAGGGGGCAGCGGCCACCGGGGAGCTGTTTTTT
NA	NA	TRBV6-5	TRBJ1-1	CASTRIERNTEAFF	TGTGCCAGCACGAGAATCGAACGTAACACTGAAGCTTTCTTT
few	NA	TRBV9	TRBJ2-1	CASSAPRGSPSSYNEQFF	TGTGCCAGCAGCGCTCCCCGAGGGTCGCCGAGCTCCTACAATGAGCAGTTCTTC
few	TRBD1	TRBV2	TRBJ2-2	CASQVDRGFSTGELFF	TGTGCCAGCCAGGTCGACAGGGGGTTTAGCACCGGGGAGCTGTTTTTT
NA	NA	TRBV19	TRBJ1-4	CAVRRATNEKLFF	TGTGCTGTAAGAAGAGCCACTAATGAAAAACTGTTTTTT
few	NA	TRBV15	TRBJ2-3	CAMWTGIGQSTDTQYF	TGTGCCATGTGGACTGGGATAGGACAGTCCACAGATACGCAGTATTTT
NA	NA	TRBV4-3	TRBJ1-1	CASSQATGGGNTEAFF	TGCGCCAGCAGCCAAGCCACGGGAGGGGGGAACACTGAAGCTTTCTTT
NA	TRBD2	TRBV9	TRBJ2-1	CASSVGGRPSYNEQFF	TGTGCCAGCAGCGTAGGCGGGAGGCCCTCCTACAATGAGCAGTTCTTC
few	TRBD1	TRBV7-2	TRBJ2-1	CASSLTGTGANEQFF	TGTGCCAGCAGCTTAACTGGGACAGGGGCCAATGAGCAGTTCTTC
few	NA	TRBV7-2	TRBJ2-3	CASSLASTDTQYF	TGTGCCAGCAGCTTGGCCAGTACAGATACGCAGTATTTT
NA	NA	TRBV19	TRBJ2-7	CASSPSPVTYEQYF	TGTGCCAGTAGTCCCAGTCCCGTAACCTACGAGCAGTACTTC